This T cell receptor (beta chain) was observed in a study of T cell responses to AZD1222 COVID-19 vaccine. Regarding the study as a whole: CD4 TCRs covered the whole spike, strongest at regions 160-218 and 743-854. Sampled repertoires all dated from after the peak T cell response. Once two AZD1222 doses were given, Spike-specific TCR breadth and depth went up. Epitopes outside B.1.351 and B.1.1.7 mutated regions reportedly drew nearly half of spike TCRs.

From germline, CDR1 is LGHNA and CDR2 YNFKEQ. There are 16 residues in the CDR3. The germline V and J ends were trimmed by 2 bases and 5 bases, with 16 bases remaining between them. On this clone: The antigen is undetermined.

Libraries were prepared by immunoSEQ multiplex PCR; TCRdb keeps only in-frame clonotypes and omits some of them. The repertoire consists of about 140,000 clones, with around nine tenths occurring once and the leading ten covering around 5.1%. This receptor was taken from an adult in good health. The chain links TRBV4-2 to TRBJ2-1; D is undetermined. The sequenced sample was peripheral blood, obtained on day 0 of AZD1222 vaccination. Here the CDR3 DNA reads TGTGCCAGCAGCCAAACCCGAGGTAGCTCTCACAATGAGCAGTTCTTC. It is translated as CASSQTRGSSHNEQFF.